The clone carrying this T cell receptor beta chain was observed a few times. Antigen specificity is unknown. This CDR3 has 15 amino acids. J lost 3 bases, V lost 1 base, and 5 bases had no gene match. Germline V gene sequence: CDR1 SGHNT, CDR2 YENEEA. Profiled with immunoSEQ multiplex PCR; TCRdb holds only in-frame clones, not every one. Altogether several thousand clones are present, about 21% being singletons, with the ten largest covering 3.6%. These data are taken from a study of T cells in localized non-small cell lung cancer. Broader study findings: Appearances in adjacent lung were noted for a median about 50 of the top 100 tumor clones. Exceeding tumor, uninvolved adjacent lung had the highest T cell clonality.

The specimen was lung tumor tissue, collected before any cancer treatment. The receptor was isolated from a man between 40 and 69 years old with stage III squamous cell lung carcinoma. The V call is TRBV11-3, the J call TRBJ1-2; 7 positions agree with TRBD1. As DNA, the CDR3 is TGTGCCAGCAGCTTAGTCAGGGGGGCGGACTATGGCTACACCTTC. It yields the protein CASSLVRGADYGYTF.